Below, 27 T cell receptor beta chains from the same sample are listed, as sequenced in a study of control samples from healthy donors and cancer patients. TCRdb keeps only in-frame clones here, not all; method: immunoSEQ multiplex PCR. The sample yields 150,000 to 200,000 clones, 70% to 90% seen once. Sequencing used blood. The receptor source for this set is a man aged 30-40 years in good health.

The V gene is TRBV3-1 (or the pseudogene TRBV3-2), the J gene TRBJ1-2, with D tentatively TRBD1 (5 bases). Trimming cost V 0 bases and J 5 bases, with 19 bases left between them. CDR1 is LGHDT, CDR2 YNNKEL, per germline (reference sequence). CDR3 length equals 17 residues. The chain's CDR3 is CASSQEKVRGTKYGYTF. In DNA, the CDR3 is TGTGCCAGCAGCCAAGAGAAGGTGAGGGGCACCAAGTATGGCTACACCTTC.

The table lists this clone with a few counts. This chain joins TRBV4-1 and TRBJ1-1, with D perhaps matching TRBD1 (6 bases). The germline gives CDR1 MGHRA, CDR2 YSYEKL. The CDR3 runs 13 residues. Trimming pared 0 bases from V and 11 bases from J, leaving 13 bases between. Here the CDR3 DNA reads TGCGCCAGCAGCCAAGAGAGAGGGGGGAGGGCTTTCTTT. Residues: CASSQERGGRAFF.

The chain recombines TRBV5-1 with TRBJ2-1; no definite D call. Germline CDR1 and CDR2: SGHRS and YFSETQ. The CDR3 runs to 14 residues. V was trimmed by 1 base and J by 5 bases, leaving 10 bases between them. The CDR3 reads CASSLLEPNNEQFF. CDR3 sequence (DNA): TGCGCCAGCAGCTTGTTAGAGCCCAACAATGAGCAGTTCTTC. Combining the CDR3 with reference TRBV5-1 and TRBJ2-1 gives the whole variable domain KAGVTQTPRYLIKTRGQQVTLSCSPISGHRSVSWYQQTPGQGLQFLFEYFSETQRNKGNFPGRFSGRQFSNSRSEMNVSTLELGDSALYLCASSLLEPNNEQFFGPGTRLTVL.

The rearrangement uses TRBV7-3 and TRBJ2-1; D call uncertain. The ends were cut back, 5 bases at V and 7 bases at J, with 12 bases in the middle. This CDR3 spans 13 amino acids. Germline lookup yields CDR1 SGHTA and CDR2 FQGTGA. DNA for the CDR3: TGTGCCAGCAGCAATGCACCCCGGAATGAGCAGTTCTTC. Protein sequence: CASSNAPRNEQFF.

The rearrangement uses TRBV13 and TRBJ2-5; 7 bases match TRBD2. Germline values: CDR1 PRHDT, CDR2 FYEKMQ (reference sequence). Trimming took 5 bases from V and 5 from J; bases not matched to a gene: 17. This CDR3 comprises 17 residues. The CDR3 bases are TGTGCCAGCAGCCTACTCCCGGGAGGCGACAGAGTGGAGACCCAGTACTTC. Its protein product is CASSLLPGGDRVETQYF. Full variable domain (missing parts from reference TRBV13 and TRBJ2-5): AAGVIQSPRHLIKEKRETATLKCYPIPRHDTVYWYQQGPGQDPQFLISFYEKMQSDKGSIPDRFSAQQFSDYHSELNMSSLELGDSALYFCASSLLPGGDRVETQYFGPGTRLLVL.

This sequence joins TRBV13 and TRBJ2-7; D is uncertain. This CDR3 has 13 residues. Deletions cut 2 bases from V and 3 bases from J, with 8 bases between. CDR1 and CDR2 from the germline V gene are PRHDT and FYEKMQ (reference sequence). CDR3 loop: CASSLRAYYEQYF. CDR3 sequence (DNA): TGTGCCAGCAGCTTAAGGGCTTACTACGAGCAGTACTTC.

The V and J genes are TRBV12-5 and TRBJ1-1; D is possibly TRBD1 (5 bases). The CDR3 has 16 amino acids. Deletions cut 6 bases from V and 0 bases from J, with 17 bases between. The V gene's germline CDR1 is LGHNT and CDR2 FRNRAP. CDR3 nucleotide sequence: TGTGCTAGTGGCCCGGGTCAGGGAAACGTGAACACTGAAGCTTTCTTT. Translating gives CASGPGQGNVNTEAFF.

The chain carries TRBV5-1 and TRBJ2-5, with a tentative D call TRBD2 (6 bases). The CDR3 runs 15 residues. In germline, CDR1 is SGHRS, CDR2 YFSETQ. Trimming pared 2 bases from V and 0 bases from J, leaving 11 bases between. The chain's CDR3 is CASSFWGEYQETQYF. The CDR3, as DNA: TGCGCCAGCAGCTTTTGGGGGGAGTACCAAGAGACCCAGTACTTC.

This clone was counted once. The rearrangement links TRBV6-5 to TRBJ1-2; 8 positions match TRBD1. After removal of 11 bases from V and 4 bases from J, the junction contained 12 bases not matched to a gene. From germline, CDR1 is MNHEY and CDR2 SVGAGI. The CDR3 sequence is 14 residues long. The CDR3 sequence is CAASQGGDSYGYTF. The CDR3 DNA reads TGTGCCGCATCACAGGGGGGAGATTCCTATGGCTACACCTTC.

The chain uses TRBV9 and TRBJ1-4; 10 nucleotides line up with TRBD1. The J segment lost 8 bases and the V segment lost 0 bases, leaving 1 base of the junction unmatched. The CDR3 spans 14 residues. Germline values: CDR1 SGDLS, CDR2 YYNGEE. Here the CDR3 reads CASSVGTGGEKLFF. The CDR3 bases are TGTGCCAGCAGCGTAGGGACAGGGGGGGAAAAACTGTTTTTT.

This chain links TRBV10-3 with TRBJ1-6; D not resolved. In germline, CDR1 is ENHRY, CDR2 SYGVKD. The CDR3 sequence is 16 residues long. Trimming took 3 bases from V and 5 from J, leaving 14 bases between them. The CDR3 DNA sequence: TGTGCCATCAGTGAAAGGGCTGGACGTGATAATTCACCCCTCCACTTT. Its translation is CAISERAGRDNSPLHF.

The chain combines TRBV28 with TRBJ1-5, with a possible D match to TRBD1 (5 bases). The length of the CDR3 is 15 residues. The ends were cut back, 6 bases at V and 10 bases at J, with 22 bases in the middle. Germline V gene sequence: CDR1 MDHEN, CDR2 SYDVKM. The CDR3, as DNA: TGTGCCAGCAGGGAGACAATGGGGGGAATCAGCCCCCAGCATTTT. This translates into CASRETMGGISPQHF. The complete variable domain, with remaining parts taken from reference TRBV28 and TRBJ1-5, reads DVKVTQSSRYLVKRTGEKVFLECVQDMDHENMFWYRQDPGLGLRLIYFSYDVKMKEKGDIPEGYSVSREKKERFSLILESASTNQTSMYLCASRETMGGISPQHFGDGTRLSIL.

This clone has more than one count but fewer than ten. V and J are TRBV3-1 (or the pseudogene TRBV3-2) and TRBJ1-1, with unresolved D. V was clipped by 5 bases and J by 4 bases, with 20 bases between them. The CDR3 spans 16 residues. The germline V gene has CDR1 LGHDT and CDR2 YNNKEL (reference sequence). CDR3 residues: CASSNGFKRKGTEAFF. For the CDR3, the DNA is TGTGCCAGCAGCAACGGCTTTAAACGAAAGGGCACTGAAGCTTTCTTT.

This rearrangement joins TRBV29-1 to TRBJ1-1; 7 bases are a match to TRBD1. This CDR3 comprises 13 residues. Germline loops: CDR1 SQVTM, CDR2 ANQGSEA. V lost 4 bases to trimming and J lost 5 bases; unmatched junction nucleotides: 7. Written as DNA, the CDR3 is TGCAGCGTTGTGAAGGGGGCTTATACTGAAGCTTTCTTT. Translated: CSVVKGAYTEAFF.

This chain joins TRBV27 and TRBJ1-2; D call uncertain. The ends were cut back, 6 bases at V and 5 bases at J, with 16 bases in the middle. This CDR3 comprises 14 residues. The germline gives CDR1 MNHEY, CDR2 SMNVEV (reference sequence). Written as DNA, the CDR3 is TGTGCCAGCAGGTTACGGGGAGGAATGTATGGCTACACCTTC. It translates to CASRLRGGMYGYTF.

A remark on this clone: A junction boundary mismatches the germline segment, possibly from a read error. The same CDR3 arises from other DNA sequences in this sample as well. The chain couples TRBV6-2 or TRBV6-3 to TRBJ2-2, with 11 bases matching TRBD2. The CDR3 is 18 residues long. The germline V gene encodes CDR1 MNHEY and CDR2 SVGEGT. The CDR3 here is CASSYFLAGGPSTGELFF. CDR3 coding DNA: TGTGCCAGCAGTTACTTCCTAGCGGGGGGTCCCTCCACCGGGGAGCTGTTCTTT.

The J gene is TRBJ1-1, the V gene TRBV5-1; D might be TRBD1 (5 bases). Trimming cost V 4 bases and J 1 base, with 14 bases left between them. Germline CDR1 and CDR2: SGHRS and YFSETQ. The CDR3 is made up of 15 amino acids. The CDR3 is CASSARDGQNTEAFF. The CDR3 region has the DNA TGCGCCAGCAGCGCCAGGGACGGGCAGAACACTGAAGCTTTCTTT.

Regarding this clone: This CDR3 is also generated by other DNA sequences in the sample. The V call is TRBV27, the J call TRBJ1-1, with a tentative D call TRBD1 (5 bases). The CDR3 consists of 14 residues. V lost 7 bases and J 2 bases, leaving 14 bases between the germline ends. Germline V gene sequence: CDR1 MNHEY, CDR2 SMNVEV (reference sequence). The CDR3 sequence is CASTPGGRNTEAFF. CDR3 DNA: TGTGCCAGCACTCCGGGGGGACGCAACACTGAAGCTTTCTTT.

This clone was seen a few times. The J gene is TRBJ1-5, the V gene TRBV2; no reliable D call. The CDR3 totals 13 residues. Trimming left V 7 bases short and J 3 bases short, with 10 bases between. CDR1 and CDR2 from the germline V gene are SNHLY and FYNNEI. This CDR3 reads CASKDGYNQPQHF. DNA of the CDR3: TGTGCCAGCAAGGACGGATACAATCAGCCCCAGCATTTT.

The genes are TRBV19 and TRBJ1-3, with 9 bases lining up with TRBD1. Germline V gene lookup returns CDR1 LNHDA and CDR2 SQIVND (reference sequence). The CDR3 length is 20 residues. Losses at the gene ends were 5 bases for V and 0 bases for J; bases not matched to a gene: 17. The CDR3 bases are TGTGCCAGTAGTGGATGGGACAGGGCTCGACTTCTAAGCTCTGGAAACACCATATATTTT. Amino acid sequence: CASSGWDRARLLSSGNTIYF.

The rearrangement links TRBV5-1 to TRBJ1-1; D possibly corresponds to TRBD1 (6 bases). Germline V lookup: CDR1 SGHRS, CDR2 YFSETQ. The CDR3 covers 15 residues. V gave up 4 bases and J gave up 11 bases, with 24 bases separating them. CDR3 amino acids: CASSIGSGGLGEAFF. The CDR3 DNA reads as TGCGCCAGCAGCATCGGGAGCGGGGGCCTTGGGGAGGCTTTCTTT.

V and J are TRBV28 and TRBJ2-7; TRBD2 might be the D (5 bases). V lost 3 bases and J 2 bases, leaving 14 bases between the germline ends. The CDR3 covers 15 residues. Germline values: CDR1 MDHEN, CDR2 SYDVKM. The CDR3 sequence is CASSFEGLATYEQYF. CDR3 coding DNA: TGTGCCAGCAGTTTCGAAGGACTTGCTACCTACGAGCAGTACTTC.

V is TRBV6-4 and J is TRBJ1-5; a possible D gene is TRBD1 (5 bases). The CDR3 is 13 amino acids. Germline lookup yields CDR1 MRHNA and CDR2 SNTAGT. V dropped 6 bases and J dropped 0 bases, with 6 bases sitting between them. The CDR3 loop reads CASSQGSNQPQHF. DNA of the CDR3: TGTGCCAGCAGCCAGGGTAGCAATCAGCCCCAGCATTTT.

This rearrangement joins TRBV12-3 or TRBV12-4 to TRBJ1-5, with D unclear. The CDR3 runs 12 residues. The V gene lost 7 bases and the J gene lost 7 bases, with 11 bases spanning the gap. The chain's CDR3 is CASKDAAQPQHF. The CDR3 DNA is TGTGCCAGCAAGGACGCCGCCCAGCCCCAGCATTTT.

The chain has TRBV30 and TRBJ1-2, with a possible D match to TRBD1 (5 bases). CDR1 is GTSNPN and CDR2 is SVGIG in the germline V gene (reference sequence). V dropped 2 bases and J dropped 0 bases, with 13 bases sitting between them. The CDR3 has 15 residues. The CDR3 here is CAWSLKQAPNYGYTF. The CDR3 nucleotides are TGTGCCTGGAGTTTAAAACAGGCGCCTAACTATGGCTACACCTTC.

The CDR3 bases are TGTGCCAGCAGTTACTCATGGATCTCTGGGGCCAACGTCCTGACTTTC. Translated, it gives CASSYSWISGANVLTF. This sequence joins TRBV6-5 and TRBJ2-6; D call uncertain. This CDR3 has 16 residues. Per germline, CDR1 MNHEY and CDR2 SVGAGI. Trimming left V 0 bases short and J 0 bases short, with 6 bases between.

The chain joins TRBV6-6 to TRBJ1-2; D ambiguous. V was pared by 4 bases and J by 4 bases, with 10 bases between. The CDR3 has 13 residues. Germline CDR1 MNHNY, CDR2 SVGAGI (reference sequence). CDR3 in DNA: TGTGCCAGCAGTTCCCGGCCGCTCTATGGCTACACCTTC. It yields the protein CASSSRPLYGYTF.